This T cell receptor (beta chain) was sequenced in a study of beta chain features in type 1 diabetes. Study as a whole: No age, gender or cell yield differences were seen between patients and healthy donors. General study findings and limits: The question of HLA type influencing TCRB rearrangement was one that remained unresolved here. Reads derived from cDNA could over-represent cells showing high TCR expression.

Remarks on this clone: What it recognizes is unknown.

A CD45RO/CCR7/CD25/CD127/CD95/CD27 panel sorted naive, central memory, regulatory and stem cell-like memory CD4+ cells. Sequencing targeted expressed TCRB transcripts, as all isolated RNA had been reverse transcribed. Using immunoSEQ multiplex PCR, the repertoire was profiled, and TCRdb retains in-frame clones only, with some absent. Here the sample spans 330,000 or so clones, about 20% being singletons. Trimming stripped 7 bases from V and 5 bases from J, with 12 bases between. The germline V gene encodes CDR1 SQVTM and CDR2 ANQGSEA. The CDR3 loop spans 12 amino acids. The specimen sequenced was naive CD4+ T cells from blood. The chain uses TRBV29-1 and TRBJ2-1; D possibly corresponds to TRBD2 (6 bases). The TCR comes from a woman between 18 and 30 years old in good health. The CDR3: CSGGTQDNEQFF. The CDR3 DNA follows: TGCAGCGGCGGGACTCAAGACAATGAGCAGTTCTTC.